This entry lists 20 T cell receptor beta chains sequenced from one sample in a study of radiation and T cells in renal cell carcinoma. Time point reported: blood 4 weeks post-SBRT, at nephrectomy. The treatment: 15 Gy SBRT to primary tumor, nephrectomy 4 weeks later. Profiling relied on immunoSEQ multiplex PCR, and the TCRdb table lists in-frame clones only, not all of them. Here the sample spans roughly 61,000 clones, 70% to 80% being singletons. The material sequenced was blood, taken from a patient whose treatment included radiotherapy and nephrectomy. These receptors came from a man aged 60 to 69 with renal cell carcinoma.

The CDR3 protein is CASTSREGGRETQYF. For the CDR3, the DNA is TGTGCCAGTACCTCTCGGGAAGGGGGTCGAGAGACCCAGTACTTC. The V gene is TRBV19, the J gene TRBJ2-5; possible D gene TRBD1, 6 bases. The CDR3 spans 15 residues. Germline CDR1 reads LNHDA; CDR2 reads SQIVND (reference sequence). Between the trimmed V and J ends, which lost 7 bases and 4 bases, there was a span of 19 bases.

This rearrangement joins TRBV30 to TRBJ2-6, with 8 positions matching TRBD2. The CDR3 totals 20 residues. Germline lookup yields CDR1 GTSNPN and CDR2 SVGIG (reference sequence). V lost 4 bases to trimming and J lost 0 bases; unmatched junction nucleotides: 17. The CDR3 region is CAWNMVFFSGKVSGANVLTF. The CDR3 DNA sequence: TGTGCCTGGAATATGGTATTCTTTAGCGGGAAGGTCTCTGGGGCCAACGTCCTGACTTTC.

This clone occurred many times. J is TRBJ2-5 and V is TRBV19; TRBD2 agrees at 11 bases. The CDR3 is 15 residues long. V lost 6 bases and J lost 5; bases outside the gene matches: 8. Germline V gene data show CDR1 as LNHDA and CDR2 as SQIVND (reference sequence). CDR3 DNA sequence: TGTGCCAGTAGGTCGACTAGCGGGGTGGGGGAGACCCAGTACTTC. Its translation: CASRSTSGVGETQYF.

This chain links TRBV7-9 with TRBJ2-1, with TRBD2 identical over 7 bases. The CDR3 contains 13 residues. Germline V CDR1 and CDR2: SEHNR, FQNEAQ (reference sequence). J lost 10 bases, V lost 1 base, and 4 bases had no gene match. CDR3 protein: CASSLEDSGEQFF. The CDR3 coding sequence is TGTGCCAGCAGCTTAGAGGATAGCGGGGAGCAGTTCTTC.

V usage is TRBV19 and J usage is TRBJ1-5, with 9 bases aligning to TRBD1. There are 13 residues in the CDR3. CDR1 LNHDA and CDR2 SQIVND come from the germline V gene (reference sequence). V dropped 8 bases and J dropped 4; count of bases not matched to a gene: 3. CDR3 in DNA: TGTGCCAGTGCCGGGACAGGGAATCAGCCCCAGCATTTT. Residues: CASAGTGNQPQHF.

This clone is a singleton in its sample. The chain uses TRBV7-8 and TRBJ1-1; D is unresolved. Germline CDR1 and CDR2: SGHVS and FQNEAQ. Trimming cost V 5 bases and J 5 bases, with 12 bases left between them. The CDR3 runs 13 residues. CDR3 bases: TGTGCCAGCAGCCCTCTGGTGGGAACTGAAGCTTTCTTT. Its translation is CASSPLVGTEAFF.

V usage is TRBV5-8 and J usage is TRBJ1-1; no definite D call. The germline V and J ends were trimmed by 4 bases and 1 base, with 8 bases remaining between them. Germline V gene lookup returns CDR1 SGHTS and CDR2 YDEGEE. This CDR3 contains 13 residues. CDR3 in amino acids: CASSAPPNTEAFF. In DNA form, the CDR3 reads TGTGCCAGCAGCGCCCCCCCGAACACTGAAGCTTTCTTT.

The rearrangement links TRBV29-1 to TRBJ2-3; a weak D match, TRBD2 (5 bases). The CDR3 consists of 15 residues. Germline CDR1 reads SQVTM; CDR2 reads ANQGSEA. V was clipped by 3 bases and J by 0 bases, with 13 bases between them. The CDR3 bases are TGCAGCGTTGAGAAGAGCGGCGCTAGCACAGATACGCAGTATTTT. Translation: CSVEKSGASTDTQYF.

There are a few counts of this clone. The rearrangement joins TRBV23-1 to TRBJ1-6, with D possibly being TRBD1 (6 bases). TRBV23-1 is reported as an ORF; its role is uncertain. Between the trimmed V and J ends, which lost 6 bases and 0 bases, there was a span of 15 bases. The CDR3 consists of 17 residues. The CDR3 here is CASSFNREPSYNSPLHF. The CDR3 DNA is TGCGCCAGCAGCTTCAACAGGGAACCCTCCTATAATTCACCCCTCCACTTT.

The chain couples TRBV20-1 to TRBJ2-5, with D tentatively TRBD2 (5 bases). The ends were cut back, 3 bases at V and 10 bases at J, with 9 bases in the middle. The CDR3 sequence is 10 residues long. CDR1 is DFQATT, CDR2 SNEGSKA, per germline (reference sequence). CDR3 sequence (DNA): TGCAGTGCTAGTGACGGGGACCAGTACTTC. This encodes CSASDGDQYF.

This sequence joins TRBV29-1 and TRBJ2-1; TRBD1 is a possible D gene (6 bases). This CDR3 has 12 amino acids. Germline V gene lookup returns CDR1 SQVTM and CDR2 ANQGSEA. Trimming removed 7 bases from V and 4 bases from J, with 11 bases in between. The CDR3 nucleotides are TGCAGCGCAGGGACACATTACAATGAGCAGTTCTTC. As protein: CSAGTHYNEQFF.

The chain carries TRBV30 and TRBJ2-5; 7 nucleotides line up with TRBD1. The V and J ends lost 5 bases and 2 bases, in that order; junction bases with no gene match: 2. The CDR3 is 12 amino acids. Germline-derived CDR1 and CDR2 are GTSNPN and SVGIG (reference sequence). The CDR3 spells CAWGGQQETQYF. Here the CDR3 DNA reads TGTGCCTGGGGGGGACAGCAAGAGACCCAGTACTTC.

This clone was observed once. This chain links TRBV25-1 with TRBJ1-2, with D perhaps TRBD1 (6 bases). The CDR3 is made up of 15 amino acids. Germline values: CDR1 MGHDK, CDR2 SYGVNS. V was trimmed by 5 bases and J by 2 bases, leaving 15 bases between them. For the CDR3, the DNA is TGTGCCAGCAGTTTGCCGGGGACACGGAACTATGGCTACACCTTC. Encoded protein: CASSLPGTRNYGYTF.

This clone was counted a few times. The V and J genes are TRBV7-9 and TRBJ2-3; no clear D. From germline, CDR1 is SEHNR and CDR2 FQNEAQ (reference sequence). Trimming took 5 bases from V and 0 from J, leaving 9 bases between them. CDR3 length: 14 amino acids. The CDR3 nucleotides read TGTGCCAGCAGCGTAATGACTAGCACAGATACGCAGTATTTT. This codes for CASSVMTSTDTQYF.

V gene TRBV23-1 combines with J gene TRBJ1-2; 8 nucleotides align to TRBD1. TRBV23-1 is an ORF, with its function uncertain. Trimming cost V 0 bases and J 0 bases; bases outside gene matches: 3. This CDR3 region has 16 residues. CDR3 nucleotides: TGCGCCAGCAGTCAATCCCCGGACAGGGCTAACTATGGCTACACCTTC. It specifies CASSQSPDRANYGYTF.

CDR3: CASSPGGGQETQYF. In nucleotides, the CDR3 is TGTGCCAGCAGCCCCGGGGGGGGCCAAGAGACCCAGTACTTC. V is TRBV5-5 and J is TRBJ2-5; TRBD2 agrees at 8 bases. The J segment lost 1 base and the V segment lost 4 bases, leaving 3 bases of the junction unmatched. The V gene's germline CDR1 is SGHKS and CDR2 YYEKEE (reference sequence). The CDR3 is 14 residues long.

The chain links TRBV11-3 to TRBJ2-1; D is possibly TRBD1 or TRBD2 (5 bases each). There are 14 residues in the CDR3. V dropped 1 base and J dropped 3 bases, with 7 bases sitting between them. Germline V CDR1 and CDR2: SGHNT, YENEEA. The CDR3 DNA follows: TGTGCCAGCAGCTTAGGGGGGAACTACAATGAGCAGTTCTTC. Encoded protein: CASSLGGNYNEQFF.

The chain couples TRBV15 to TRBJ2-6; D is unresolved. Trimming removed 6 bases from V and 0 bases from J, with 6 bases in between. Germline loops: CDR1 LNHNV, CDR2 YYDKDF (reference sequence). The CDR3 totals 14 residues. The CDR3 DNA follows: TGTGCCACCAGTCGACCCTCTGGGGCCAACGTCCTGACTTTC. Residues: CATSRPSGANVLTF.

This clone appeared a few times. CDR3 sequence: CASSVAGGTEAFF. DNA for the CDR3: TGCGCCAGCAGTGTTGCCGGGGGCACTGAAGCTTTCTTT. The V and J genes are TRBV10-1 and TRBJ1-1, with TRBD1 as a possible D gene (5 bases). The V and J ends lost 4 bases and 4 bases respectively, with 10 bases between them. Germline CDR1 is WNHNN and CDR2 is SYGVQD (reference sequence). This CDR3 is 13 amino acids long.

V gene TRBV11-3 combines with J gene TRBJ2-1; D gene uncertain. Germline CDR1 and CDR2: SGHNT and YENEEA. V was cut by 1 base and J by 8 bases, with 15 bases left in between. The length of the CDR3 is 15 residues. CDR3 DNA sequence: TGTGCCAGCAGCTTAGCTGGTAGCAGGTGGGATGAGCAGTTCTTC. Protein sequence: CASSLAGSRWDEQFF.